This is a list of T cell receptor beta chains from one sample in a study of breast tumors, draining lymph nodes, adjacent tissues. TCRdb ran MiXCR on the multiplex PCR reads and lists one entry per CDR3 protein. The sample has about 300,000 distinct CDR3 sequences, around 30% seen once; the top ten hold 1.1%. Sequences were obtained from axillary lymph node tissue. Receptors originate from a female donor with breast cancer. Some clones in this sample may be carry-over from other donors' samples. Both conserved end residues are part of each CDR3. D genes are given only for firm matches. Some rows mark clone size as missing; the rest say once, few, many or name a class of expanded clone.

>NA|TRBJ1-5|TRBD1|TRBV28
TGTGCCAGCAGTGCCCACAGGGGGGATCAGCCCAAGCATTTT
CASSAHRGDQPKHF
>NA|TRBJ1-1|NA|TRBV25-1
TGTGCCAGCAGTGAATGGAGGGGCAAGAACACTGAAGCTTTCTTT
CASSEWRGKNTEAFF
>NA|TRBJ2-1|NA|TRBV7-9
TGTGCCAGCAGCTTAGCTTCTAGCGTACGGTTAAACAATGAGCAGTTCTTC
CASSLASSVRLNNEQFF
>many|TRBJ2-2|TRBD2|TRBV5-1
TGCGCCAGCGCCGGGACTAGCGTAGCCGGGGAGCTGTTTTTT
CASAGTSVAGELFF
>few|TRBJ1-5|TRBD1|TRBV30
TGTGCCTGGACAGGGGGAGGCAATCAGCCCCAGCATTTT
CAWTGGGNQPQHF
>few|TRBJ1-2|TRBD1|TRBV4-2
TGTGCCAGCAGCCCACTGGGGACAGGGAATAGTATCTATGGCTACACCTTC
CASSPLGTGNSIYGYTF
>many|TRBJ2-1|NA|TRBV20-1
TGCAGTGCCAGGAATGCGTATGAGCAGTTCTTC
CSARNAYEQFF
>many|TRBJ1-5|TRBD1|TRBV4-1
TGCGCCAGCAGCCAAGACCTGGCAGGGGGGTATAGCAATCAGCCCCAGCATTTT
CASSQDLAGGYSNQPQHF
>many|TRBJ2-3|NA|TRBV20-1
TGCAGTGCTAGGGTCCCGATGGGCACAGATACGCAGTATTTT
CSARVPMGTDTQYF
>NA|TRBJ2-5|TRBD1|TRBV4-2
TGTGCCAGCAGTCCGGGACAGGGGGCGCAAGGGACCCAGTACTTC
CASSPGQGAQGTQYF
>NA|TRBJ2-3|NA|TRBV9
TGTGCCAGCAGTTTCGGTGGGGGGCCGACAGATACGCAGTATTTT
CASSFGGGPTDTQYF
>NA|TRBJ2-1|NA|TRBV25-1
TGTGCTCACCAGGGCAAAATAGACCTAGGGTCCTACAATGAGCAGTTCTTC
CAHQGKIDLGSYNEQFF
>NA|TRBJ2-1|NA|TRBV11-2
TGTGCCAGCAGCCCCCCCGGTGGGGCGTTCTTC
CASSPPGGAFF
>many|TRBJ2-2|TRBD2|TRBV7-2
TGTGCCAGCAGCTTAGTAGCGGGAAACACCGGGGAGCTGTTTTTT
CASSLVAGNTGELFF
>many|TRBJ2-3|NA|TRBV11-2
TGTGCCAGCAGCCCATGGGGGGGACAGTACGATCCGGATACGCAGTATTTT
CASSPWGGQYDPDTQYF
>many|TRBJ2-5|NA|TRBV20-1
TGCAGTACGCACCCGGCGGTGGGCCAAGAGACCCAGTACTTC
CSTHPAVGQETQYF
>many|TRBJ2-5|NA|TRBV20-1
TGCAGTGCTAGAGCGGCCAGAGGAGAGACCCAGTACTTC
CSARAARGETQYF
>many|TRBJ2-3|TRBD2|TRBV7-3
TGTGCCAGCAGCAAGAGCGGGAGAGGTGACACAGATACGCAGTATTTT
CASSKSGRGDTDTQYF
>many|TRBJ1-5|TRBD1|TRBV7-3
TGTGCCAGCAGCTCACCGAGACAGGGTCTCAATCCACGGCCGAACTATAGCAATCAGCCCCAGCATTTT
CASSSPRQGLNPRPNYSNQPQHF
>many|TRBJ2-7|TRBD1|TRBV5-6
TGTGCCAGCAGCTTCCCGGGACAGGGCCCCTACGAGCAGTACTTC
CASSFPGQGPYEQYF
>many|TRBJ1-2|TRBD1|TRBV15
TGTGCCACCAGCAGCCACGGAGCGCGACAGGGACCAAACTATGGCTACACCTTC
CATSSHGARQGPNYGYTF
>NA|TRBJ2-1|NA|TRBV6-6
TGTGCCAGCAGTCACGGCGGGACCAATGAGCAGTTCTTC
CASSHGGTNEQFF
>NA|TRBJ1-1|NA|TRBV20-1
TGCAGTGCTCTACCAGGGGAGCTTGCAACTAATGAAGCTTTCTTT
CSALPGELATNEAFF
>many|TRBJ1-6|NA|TRBV5-1
TGCGCCAGCAGCTCCGGGGAAACTAATTCACCCCTCCACTTT
CASSSGETNSPLHF
>NA|TRBJ1-3|TRBD1|TRBV5-6
TGTGCCAGCAGCTTGGACAGGGGGGCTTCCGGAAACACCATATATTTT
CASSLDRGASGNTIYF
>NA|TRBJ2-5|TRBD2|TRBV4-1
TGCGCCAGCAGCCTCGCCGCGGGAGGTTTTGGAGAGACCCAGTACTTC
CASSLAAGGFGETQYF
>many|TRBJ1-5|NA|TRBV12-3/TRBV12-4
TGTGCCAGCAGTTTAGTTGGGGGGCGCGGCAATCAGCCCCAGCATTTT
CASSLVGGRGNQPQHF
>many|TRBJ2-7|TRBD2|TRBV6-6
TGTGCCAGCAGTTACTCGGGCAGCGGGAGGGCCTACGAGCAGTACTTC
CASSYSGSGRAYEQYF
>few|TRBJ1-3|NA|TRBV30
TGTGCCTGGAGCGGGGGAGGGGTCGGAAACACCATATATTTT
CAWSGGGVGNTIYF